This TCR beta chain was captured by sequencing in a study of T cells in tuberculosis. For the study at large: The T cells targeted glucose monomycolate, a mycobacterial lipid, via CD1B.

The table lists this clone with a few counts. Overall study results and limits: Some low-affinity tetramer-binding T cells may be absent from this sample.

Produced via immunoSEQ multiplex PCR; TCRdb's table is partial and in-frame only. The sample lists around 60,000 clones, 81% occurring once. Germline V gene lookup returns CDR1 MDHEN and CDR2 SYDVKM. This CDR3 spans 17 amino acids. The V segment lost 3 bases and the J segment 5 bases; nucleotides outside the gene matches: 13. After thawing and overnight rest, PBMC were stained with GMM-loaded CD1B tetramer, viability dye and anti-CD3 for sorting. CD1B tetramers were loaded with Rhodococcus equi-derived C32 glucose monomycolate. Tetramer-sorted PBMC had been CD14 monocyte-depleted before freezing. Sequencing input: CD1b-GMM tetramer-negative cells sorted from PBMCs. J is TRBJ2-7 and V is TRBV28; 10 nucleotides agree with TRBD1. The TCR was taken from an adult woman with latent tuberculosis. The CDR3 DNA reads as TGTGCCAGCAGTTTCAACTTATGGGACAGGGGCAGGGACGAGCAGTACTTC. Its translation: CASSFNLWDRGRDEQYF.